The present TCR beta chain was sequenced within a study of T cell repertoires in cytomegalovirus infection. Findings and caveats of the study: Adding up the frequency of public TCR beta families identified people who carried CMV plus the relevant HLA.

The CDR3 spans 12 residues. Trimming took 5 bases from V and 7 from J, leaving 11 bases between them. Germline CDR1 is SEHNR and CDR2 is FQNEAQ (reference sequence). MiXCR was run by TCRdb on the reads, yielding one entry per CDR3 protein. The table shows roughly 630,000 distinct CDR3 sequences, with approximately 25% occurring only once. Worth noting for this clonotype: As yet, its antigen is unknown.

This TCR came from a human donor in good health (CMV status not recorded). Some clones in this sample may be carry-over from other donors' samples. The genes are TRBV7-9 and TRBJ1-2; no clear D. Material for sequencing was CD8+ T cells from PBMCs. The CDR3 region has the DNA TGTGCCAGCAGCATCGACTCGGGTGGCTACACCTTC. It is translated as CASSIDSGGYTF.